The 22 T cell receptor beta chains listed next were all sequenced from one sample in a study of cytomegalovirus exposure and HLA in healthy donors. This PCR relied on a set of 60 Vbeta primers and 13 Jbeta primers. Only in-frame clones appear in the TCRdb table, and some are missing; sequencing was by immunoSEQ multiplex PCR. This table has tens of thousands of clones, around 66% appearing once. Material for sequencing was PBMCs. These receptors were obtained from a man in his sixties in good health and CMV-seropositive.

This clone was observed once. This chain uses TRBV4-1 with TRBJ1-5; unclear D gene. Germline V gene lookup returns CDR1 MGHRA and CDR2 YSYEKL. The ends were cut back, 4 bases at V and 3 bases at J, with 7 bases in the middle. This CDR3 has 13 residues. The CDR3 spells CASSPNLNQPQHF. The CDR3, as DNA: TGCGCCAGCAGCCCTAATCTCAATCAGCCCCAGCATTTT.

In this sample, this clone turned up once. The chain couples TRBV4-1 to TRBJ2-1; 7 nucleotides align to TRBD2. Germline V gene data show CDR1 as MGHRA and CDR2 as YSYEKL. This CDR3 region has 17 residues. Unmatched junction bases numbered 14, after V lost 2 bases and J lost 7 bases. For the CDR3, the DNA is TGCGCCAGCAGCCAAAATCCGCGGTTTAGGGAGGGGAATGAGCAGTTCTTC. Amino acids: CASSQNPRFREGNEQFF.

V and J are TRBV27 and TRBJ2-3; TRBD2 matches 11 bases. The CDR3 runs 15 residues. V was pared by 6 bases and J by 10 bases, with 12 bases of the junction left unmatched. Germline CDR1 and CDR2: MNHEY and SMNVEV (reference sequence). DNA for the CDR3: TGTGCCAGCAGACCCGGGACTAGCGGTGGCGGGGCGCAGTATTTT. Translated, it gives CASRPGTSGGGAQYF.

This clone was counted once. The V and J genes are TRBV6-6 and TRBJ2-1; 7 nucleotides line up with TRBD1. V was clipped by 3 bases and J by 4 bases; unmatched bases: 6. The CDR3 is 15 residues long. Germline-derived CDR1 and CDR2 are MNHNY and SVGAGI (reference sequence). The DNA of the CDR3 is TGTGCCAGCAGTTATCCGGGGACAGAATACAATGAGCAGTTCTTC. This codes for CASSYPGTEYNEQFF.

V and J are TRBV29-1 and TRBJ2-7; 8 bases line up with TRBD1. The V and J ends lost 2 bases and 4 bases, in that order; junction bases with no gene match: 10. Germline V gives CDR1 SQVTM, CDR2 ANQGSEA. This CDR3 spans 15 amino acids. CDR3 region: CSVEMPGGAGYEQYF. DNA for the CDR3: TGCAGCGTTGAAATGCCAGGGGGCGCTGGGTACGAGCAGTACTTC.

The gene calls are TRBV2 and TRBJ1-3; D is uncertain. With 1 base removed from V and 9 bases from J, the gap between germline ends came to 7 bases. CDR1 is SNHLY and CDR2 is FYNNEI in the germline V gene. The CDR3 contains 12 residues. CDR3 amino acids: CASSEDSGTIYF. DNA of the CDR3: TGTGCCAGCAGTGAAGATAGTGGCACCATATATTTT.

V and J are TRBV4-2 and TRBJ1-2; a weak D match, TRBD1 (5 bases). V was cut by 3 bases and J by 3 bases, with 11 bases left in between. Germline V lookup: CDR1 LGHNA, CDR2 YNFKEQ. There are 14 residues in the CDR3. DNA for the CDR3: TGTGCCAGCAGCCAGGAGGAGGGGTACTATGGCTACACCTTC. This codes for CASSQEEGYYGYTF.

The chain combines TRBV19 with TRBJ2-3; D may be TRBD2 (6 bases). V dropped 5 bases and J dropped 2 bases, with 20 bases sitting between them. The germline gives CDR1 LNHDA, CDR2 SQIVND (reference sequence). The CDR3 sequence is 17 residues long. The CDR3: CASSPLRLGLYTDTQYF. The DNA for the CDR3 is TGTGCCAGTAGTCCTCTCCGCCTAGGACTATACACAGATACGCAGTATTTT.

The CDR3 DNA reads as TGTGCCAGCAGGATACAGGGCATTAGGGAGACCCAGTACTTC. As protein: CASRIQGIRETQYF. The chain couples TRBV6-1 to TRBJ2-5; TRBD1 might be the D (6 bases). The V gene's germline CDR1 is MNHNS and CDR2 SASEGT. Trimming took 6 bases from V and 5 from J, leaving 16 bases between them. There are 14 residues in the CDR3.

This rearrangement joins TRBV7-9 to TRBJ1-3; D is ambiguous. Trimming took off 5 bases at V and 6 bases at J, with 5 bases between the two ends. The CDR3 totals 11 residues. Germline V lookup: CDR1 SEHNR, CDR2 FQNEAQ (reference sequence). In DNA, the CDR3 is TGTGCCAGCAGCGTCTCAAACACCATATATTTT. It is translated as CASSVSNTIYF.

The chain recombines TRBV7-3 with TRBJ2-7; 8 nucleotides line up with TRBD2. The CDR3 has 15 amino acids. Losses at the gene ends were 2 bases for V and 2 bases for J; bases not matched to a gene: 5. CDR1 SGHTA and CDR2 FQGTGA come from the germline V gene. The CDR3 sequence is CASSLAGGRTYEQYF. The CDR3, as DNA: TGTGCCAGCAGCTTAGCGGGGGGCCGGACCTACGAGCAGTACTTC. The full variable domain, with the rest looked up from reference TRBV7-3 and TRBJ2-7, is GAGVSQTPSNKVTEKGKYVELRCDPISGHTALYWYRQSLGQGPEFLIYFQGTGAADDSGLPNDRFFAVRPEGSVSTLKIQRTERGDSAVYLCASSLAGGRTYEQYFGPGTRLTVT.

In this sample, this clone turned up a few times. V is TRBV7-2 and J is TRBJ2-3; 8 bases are shared with TRBD2. Trimming removed 6 bases from V and 7 bases from J; junction bases left unmatched: 12. The CDR3 is made up of 15 amino acids. Germline lookup yields CDR1 SGHTA and CDR2 FQGNSA. The CDR3 region has the DNA TGTGCCAGCAGTTACGCCGGGACTAGGATTAATACGCAGTATTTT. Translated: CASSYAGTRINTQYF.

V gene TRBV5-1 combines with J gene TRBJ1-1; 7 nucleotides align to TRBD1. Germline V lookup: CDR1 SGHRS, CDR2 YFSETQ. This CDR3 is built from 16 residues. V gave up 4 bases and J gave up 5 bases; unmatched junction bases: 14. The CDR3 reads CASSPQAGGYRTEAFF. The CDR3 nucleotides read TGCGCCAGCAGCCCGCAGGCAGGGGGATATAGGACTGAAGCTTTCTTT.

The chain is built from TRBV4-1 and TRBJ2-7; 9 bases match TRBD1. The CDR3 has 16 residues. Trimming cost V 1 base and J 5 bases; bases outside gene matches: 9. Germline V gene data show CDR1 as MGHRA and CDR2 as YSYEKL. CDR3 DNA sequence: TGCGCCAGCAGCCAAGGGACAGGGGCCACTCCTCACGAGCAGTACTTC. Residues: CASSQGTGATPHEQYF.

The chain is built from TRBV11-2 and TRBJ2-2; D uncertain. Germline CDR1 reads SGHAT; CDR2 reads FQNNGV. Trimming took 1 base from V and 1 from J, leaving 7 bases between them. The CDR3 spans 15 residues. CDR3 nucleotide sequence: TGTGCCAGCAGCTTAGGACAACTGAACACCGGGGAGCTGTTTTTT. Protein product: CASSLGQLNTGELFF. Full variable domain (outside the CDR3, taken from reference TRBV11-2 and TRBJ2-2): EAGVAQSPRYKIIEKRQSVAFWCNPISGHATLYWYQQILGQGPKLLIQFQNNGVVDDSQLPKDRFSAERLKGVDSTLKIQPAKLEDSAVYLCASSLGQLNTGELFFGEGSRLTVL.

DNA of the CDR3: TGTGCCAGCAGCCGAAGCGGGGGGGTGGGAGATACGCAGTATTTT. Translating it yields CASSRSGGVGDTQYF. The chain carries TRBV5-4 and TRBJ2-3; the match to TRBD2 covers 10 bases. Trimming at V came to 4 bases and at J to 5 bases, leaving 7 bases not matched to a gene. This CDR3 comprises 15 residues. Per the germline V gene, CDR1 is SGHNT and CDR2 is YYREEE (reference sequence).

V gene TRBV7-9 combines with J gene TRBJ2-1; D perhaps matches TRBD2 (6 bases). The CDR3 extends over 13 amino acids. Germline loops: CDR1 SEHNR, CDR2 FQNEAQ (reference sequence). V shed 5 bases and J shed 6 bases, with 11 bases lying between them. CDR3 DNA: TGTGCCAGCAGCCGGGACTTCTCCAATGAGCAGTTCTTC. Translated, it gives CASSRDFSNEQFF. The full variable domain, its missing parts supplied by reference TRBV7-9 and TRBJ2-1, is DTGVSQNPRHKITKRGQNVTFRCDPISEHNRLYWYRQTLGQGPEFLTYFQNEAQLEKSRLLSDRFSAERPKGSFSTLEIQRTEQGDSAMYLCASSRDFSNEQFFGPGTRLTVL.

In its sample, this clone was seen once. This chain connects TRBV27 to TRBJ2-7, with a possible D match to TRBD1 (5 bases). With 1 base removed from V and 1 base from J, the gap between germline ends came to 8 bases. The CDR3 has 14 residues. Germline V gene data show CDR1 as MNHEY and CDR2 as SMNVEV (reference sequence). The CDR3 loop is CASSLYRQSYEQYF. DNA for the CDR3: TGTGCCAGCAGTTTATATAGACAGTCCTACGAGCAGTACTTC.

The CDR3 reads CASEETGLYEQFF. The CDR3 DNA sequence: TGTGCCAGCGAAGAGACAGGGTTATATGAGCAGTTCTTC. This sequence joins TRBV28 and TRBJ2-1; 7 bases line up with TRBD1. Looked up from germline, CDR1 is MDHEN and CDR2 is SYDVKM. This CDR3 region has 13 residues. J gave up 8 bases and V 8 bases, and 9 bases lay outside the gene matches.

The V call is TRBV2, the J call TRBJ2-2; D remains ambiguous. The CDR3 loop spans 12 amino acids. CDR1 and CDR2 (germline): SNHLY, FYNNEI. V lost 3 bases, J lost 6 bases, and 5 bases lay in between. CDR3 residues: CASSEGPGELFF. For the CDR3, the DNA is TGTGCCAGCAGTGAGGGCCCCGGGGAGCTGTTTTTT.

The chain recombines TRBV5-4 with TRBJ2-1, with 15 positions matching TRBD2. Germline CDR1 is SGHNT and CDR2 is YYREEE (reference sequence). The CDR3 length is 15 residues. V shed 5 bases, J shed 7 bases, and the junction held 4 bases outside the gene matches. The CDR3 spells CASSWGLAGGNEQFF. The CDR3 coding sequence is TGTGCCAGCAGTTGGGGACTAGCGGGGGGTAATGAGCAGTTCTTC.

Turning to this clone: At one end the junction does not follow the germline gene, possibly because of a read error. The gene calls are TRBV7-9 and TRBJ2-7; weak D call: TRBD2 (5 bases). The germline V gene has CDR1 SEHNR and CDR2 FQNEAQ (reference sequence). CDR3 size: 13 residues. This chain's CDR3 is CSSSPEPGYEQYF. CDR3 in DNA: TGTTCCAGCAGCCCCGAGCCGGGGTACGAGCAGTACTTC. Full variable domain (remainder filled in from reference TRBV7-9 and TRBJ2-7): DTGVSQNPRHKITKRGQNVTFRCDPISEHNRLYWYRQTLGQGPEFLTYFQNEAQLEKSRLLSDRFSAERPKGSFSTLEIQRTEQGDSAMYLCSSSPEPGYEQYFGPGTRLTVT.